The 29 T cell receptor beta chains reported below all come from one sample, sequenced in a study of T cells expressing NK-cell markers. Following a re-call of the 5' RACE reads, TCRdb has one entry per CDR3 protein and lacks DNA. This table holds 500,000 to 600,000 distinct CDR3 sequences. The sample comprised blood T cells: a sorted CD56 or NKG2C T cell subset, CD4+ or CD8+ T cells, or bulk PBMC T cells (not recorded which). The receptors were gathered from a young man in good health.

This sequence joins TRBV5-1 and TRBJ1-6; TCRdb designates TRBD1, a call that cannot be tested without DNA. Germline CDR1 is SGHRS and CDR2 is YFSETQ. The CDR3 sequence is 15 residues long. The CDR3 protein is CASSVAQGGNSPLHF.

CDR3 protein: CASSHLDTGELFF. The chain carries TRBV6-2 or TRBV6-3 and TRBJ2-2. Germline-derived CDR1 and CDR2 are MNHEY and SVGEGT. The CDR3 loop spans 13 amino acids.

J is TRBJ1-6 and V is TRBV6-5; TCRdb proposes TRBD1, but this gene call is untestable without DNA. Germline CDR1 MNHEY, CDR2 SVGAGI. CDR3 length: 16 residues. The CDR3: CASLFGTTLRDSPLHF.

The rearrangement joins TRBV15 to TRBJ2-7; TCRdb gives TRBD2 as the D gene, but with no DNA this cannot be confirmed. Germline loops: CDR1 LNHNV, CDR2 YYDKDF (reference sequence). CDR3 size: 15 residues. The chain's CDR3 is CATSREGGGTYEQYF.

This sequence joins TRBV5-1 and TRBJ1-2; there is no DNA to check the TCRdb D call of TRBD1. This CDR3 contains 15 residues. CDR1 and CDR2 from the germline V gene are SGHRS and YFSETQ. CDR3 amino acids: CASSPTGESRAGYTF. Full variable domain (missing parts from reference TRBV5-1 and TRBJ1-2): KAGVTQTPRYLIKTRGQQVTLSCSPISGHRSVSWYQQTPGQGLQFLFEYFSETQRNKGNFPGRFSGRQFSNSRSEMNVSTLELGDSALYLCASSPTGESRAGYTFGSGTRLTVV.

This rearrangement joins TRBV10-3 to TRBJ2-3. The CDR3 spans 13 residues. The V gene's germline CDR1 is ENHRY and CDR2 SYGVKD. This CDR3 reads CAISESSSDTQYF.

The CDR3 spells CASSDRDLNYNEQFF. The chain joins TRBV7-8 to TRBJ2-1; checking the TCRdb D call of TRBD1 is not possible without DNA. The CDR3 has 15 amino acids. Germline CDR1 reads SGHVS; CDR2 reads FQNEAQ.

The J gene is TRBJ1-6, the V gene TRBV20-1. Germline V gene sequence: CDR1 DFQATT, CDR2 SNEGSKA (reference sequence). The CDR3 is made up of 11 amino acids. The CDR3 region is CSARGQSPLHF.

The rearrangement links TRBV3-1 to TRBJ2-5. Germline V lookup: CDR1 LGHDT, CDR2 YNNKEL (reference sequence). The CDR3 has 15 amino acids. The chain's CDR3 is CASSQDAALAETQYF.

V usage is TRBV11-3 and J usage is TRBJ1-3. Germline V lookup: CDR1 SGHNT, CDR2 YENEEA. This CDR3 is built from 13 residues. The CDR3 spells CASSLVKGNTIYF. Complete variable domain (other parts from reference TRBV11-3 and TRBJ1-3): EAGVVQSPRYKIIEKKQPVAFWCNPISGHNTLYWYLQNLGQGPELLIRYENEEAVDDSQLPKDRFSAERLKGVDSTLKIQPAELGDSAVYLCASSLVKGNTIYFGEGSWLTVV.

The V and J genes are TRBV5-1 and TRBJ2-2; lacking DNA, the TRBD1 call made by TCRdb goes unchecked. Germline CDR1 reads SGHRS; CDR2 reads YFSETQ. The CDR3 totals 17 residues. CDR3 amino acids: CASSRDSITMNTGELFF.

This CDR3 reads CASSDLPTDEQYF. The chain links TRBV5-4 to TRBJ2-7. The CDR3 contains 13 residues. The germline V gene encodes CDR1 SGHNT and CDR2 YYREEE (reference sequence).

The CDR3 loop reads CASRVLGEGRYEQYF. The J gene is TRBJ2-7, the V gene TRBV6-1; TCRdb's D call, TRBD2, is unchecked because there is no DNA. The V gene's germline CDR1 is MNHNS and CDR2 SASEGT. CDR3 length: 15 residues.

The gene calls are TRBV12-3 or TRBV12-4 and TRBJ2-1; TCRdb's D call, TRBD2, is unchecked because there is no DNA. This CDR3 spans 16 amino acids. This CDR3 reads CASRTYSGRAGNEQFF.

The CDR3 region is CASSFAGTAEQFF. This chain links TRBV7-2 with TRBJ2-1; TCRdb's D call of TRBD1 is untestable without DNA. Germline CDR1 SGHTA, CDR2 FQGNSA. The CDR3 has 13 amino acids.

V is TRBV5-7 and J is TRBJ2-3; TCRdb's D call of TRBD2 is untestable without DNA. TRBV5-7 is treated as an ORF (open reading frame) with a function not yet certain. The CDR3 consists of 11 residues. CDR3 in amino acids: CARGDTDTQYF.

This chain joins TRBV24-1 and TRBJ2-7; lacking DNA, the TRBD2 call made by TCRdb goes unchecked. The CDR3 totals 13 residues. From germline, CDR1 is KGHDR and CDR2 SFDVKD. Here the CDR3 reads CATSKASGYEQYF.

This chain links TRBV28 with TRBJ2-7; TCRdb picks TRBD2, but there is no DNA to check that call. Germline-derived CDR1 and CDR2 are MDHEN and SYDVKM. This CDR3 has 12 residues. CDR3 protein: CASSLGGFEQYF.

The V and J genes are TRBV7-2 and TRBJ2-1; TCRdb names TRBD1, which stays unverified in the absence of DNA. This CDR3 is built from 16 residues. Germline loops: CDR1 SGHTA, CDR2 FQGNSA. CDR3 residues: CASSLAGAVSYNEQFF.

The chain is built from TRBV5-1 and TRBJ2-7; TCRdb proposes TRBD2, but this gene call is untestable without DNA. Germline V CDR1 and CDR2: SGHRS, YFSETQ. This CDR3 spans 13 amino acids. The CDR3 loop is CASSFGLVGEQYF.

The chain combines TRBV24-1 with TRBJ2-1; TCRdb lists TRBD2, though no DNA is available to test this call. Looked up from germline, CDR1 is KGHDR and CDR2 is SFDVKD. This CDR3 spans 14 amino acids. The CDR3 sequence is CATSATGGYNEQFF.

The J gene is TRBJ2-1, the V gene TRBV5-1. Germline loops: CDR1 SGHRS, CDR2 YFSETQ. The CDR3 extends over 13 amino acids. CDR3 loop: CASSLAWQDEQFF.

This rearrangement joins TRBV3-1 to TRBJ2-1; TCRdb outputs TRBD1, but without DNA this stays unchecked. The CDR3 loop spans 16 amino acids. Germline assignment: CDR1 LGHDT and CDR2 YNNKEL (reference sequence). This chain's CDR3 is CASSLNPGQGAGGEFF.

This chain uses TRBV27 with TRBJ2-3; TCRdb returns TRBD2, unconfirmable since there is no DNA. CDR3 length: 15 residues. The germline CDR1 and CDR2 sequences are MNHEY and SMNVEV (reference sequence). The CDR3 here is CASSSGTIQADTQYF.

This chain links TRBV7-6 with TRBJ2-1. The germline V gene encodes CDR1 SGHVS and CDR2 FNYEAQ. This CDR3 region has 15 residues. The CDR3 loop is CASSFVLDHYNEQFF.

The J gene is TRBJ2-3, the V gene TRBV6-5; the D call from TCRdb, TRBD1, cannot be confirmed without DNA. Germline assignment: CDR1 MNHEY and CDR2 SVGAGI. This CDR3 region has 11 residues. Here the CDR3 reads CASKTGPSQYF.

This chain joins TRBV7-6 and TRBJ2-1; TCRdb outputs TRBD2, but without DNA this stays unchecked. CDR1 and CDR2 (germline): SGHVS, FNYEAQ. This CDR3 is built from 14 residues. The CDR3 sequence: CASSLRREDVEQFF.

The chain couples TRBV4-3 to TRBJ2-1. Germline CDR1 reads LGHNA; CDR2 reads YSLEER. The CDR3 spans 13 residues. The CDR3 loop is CASSQRGNGEQFF.

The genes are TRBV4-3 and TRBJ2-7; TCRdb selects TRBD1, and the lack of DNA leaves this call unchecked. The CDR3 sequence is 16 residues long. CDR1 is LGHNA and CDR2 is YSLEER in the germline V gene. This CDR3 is CASSQDFSGPGYEQYF.